Described below is a single T cell receptor (beta chain) sequence and its context. Its antigen is not known. The data originate from a study of T cells expressing NK-cell markers. At the level of the study: Cells sorted as CD3+CD56+NKG2C+, CD3+CD56+NKG2C- and CD3+CD56-NKG2C+ T cells supplied the TCR beta repertoires.

Reanalyzing the 5' RACE reads, TCRdb keeps one entry per CDR3 protein, without DNA. Here the sample table reports over 100,000 distinct CDR3 sequences. Whole-study findings and limits: A few donors likewise had their CD3+CD56-NKG2C+ fraction led by these clonotypes. CD8+ T cells in more than five donors included dominant NKG2C+ clonotypes at roughly 1.0-7.5%. Uncertainty persisted over the HCMV specificity of expanded NKG2C+ T cell clones.

Germline V gene lookup returns CDR1 MNHEY and CDR2 SVGAGI. CDR3 length: 13 residues. The TCR originated in a woman aged 18 to 75 in good health. Sequences were obtained from blood T cells: a sorted CD56 or NKG2C T cell subset, CD4+ or CD8+ T cells, or bulk PBMC T cells (not recorded which). V gene TRBV6-5 combines with J gene TRBJ2-1; the D call of TRBD1 rests on TCRdb alone, since no DNA is present to check it. CDR3 sequence reads: CASSYGTGNEQFF.